This entry is about one T cell receptor beta chain. The CDR3 contains 15 residues. V gave up 1 base and J gave up 3 bases; unmatched junction bases: 6. The germline CDR1 and CDR2 sequences are SGHRS and YFSETQ. The method was immunoSEQ multiplex PCR; TCRdb's version includes in-frame clones alone and lacks a portion of them. The repertoire holds nearly 15,000 clones, roughly 66% seen once, with approximately 12% in the top ten. This sample is part of a study of cytotoxic CD8 clonotypes in ibrutinib-treated CLL. This receptor was taken from a human donor with chronic lymphocytic leukemia. Sequenced here: PBMCs, sampled before ibrutinib treatment. The rearrangement uses TRBV5-1 and TRBJ2-7; 8 bases agree with TRBD1. The CDR3 sequence: CASSLRGQEIYEQYF. CDR3 DNA sequence: TGCGCCAGCAGCTTGAGGGGACAGGAGATCTACGAGCAGTACTTC. Together with reference TRBV5-1 and TRBJ2-7, the CDR3 gives the full variable domain: KAGVTQTPRYLIKTRGQQVTLSCSPISGHRSVSWYQQTPGQGLQFLFEYFSETQRNKGNFPGRFSGRQFSNSRSEMNVSTLELGDSALYLCASSLRGQEIYEQYFGPGTRLTVT.